The rows below give T cell receptor beta chains drawn from one sample of a study of blood T cell repertoires in COVID-19. Only in-frame clones appear in the TCRdb table, and some are missing; sequencing was by immunoSEQ multiplex PCR. This sample has more than 300,000 clones, with roughly 87% found just once. Sequencing used PBMCs or T cells enriched from blood (not recorded which). These receptor sequences come from a woman aged 25 to 39 who had recovered from COVID-19. The conserved cysteine and the conserved F or W are not part of the CDR3 here.

j_call v_call cdr3_aa
TRBJ1-5 TRBV7-2 ASSLGQGPDPYSNQPQH
TRBJ2-7 TRBV2 ASRRGQSTYEQY
TRBJ1-1 TRBV2 ASSAQGATEAF
TRBJ2-7 TRBV21-1 ASSKERPLDRGSAYEQY
TRBJ1-1 TRBV7-9 ASSLSFAGLNTEAF
TRBJ1-5 TRBV6-5 ASLGTGGQPQH
TRBJ1-1 TRBV7-3 ASSPGGDYTEAF
TRBJ2-3 TRBV29-1 SVERADTQY
TRBJ1-2 TRBV10-1 ASDRGYGYT
TRBJ1-2 TRBV6-5 ASILTGTAGYT
TRBJ1-5 TRBV2 ASSAVSAQPQH
TRBJ2-1 TRBV10-2 ASSPRDLSYNEQF
TRBJ2-7 TRBV18 ASSPGPGSYEQY
TRBJ2-1 TRBV7-8 ASSPTGTSRLNEQF
TRBJ2-1 TRBV9 ASRATGCSYNEQF
TRBJ2-2 TRBV18 ASSQGASGELF
TRBJ2-5 TRBV9 ASSVVGGGRQETQY
TRBJ2-2 TRBV5-6 ASSSIAGEDTGELF
TRBJ1-6 TRBV11-2 ASRPTGGNSPLH